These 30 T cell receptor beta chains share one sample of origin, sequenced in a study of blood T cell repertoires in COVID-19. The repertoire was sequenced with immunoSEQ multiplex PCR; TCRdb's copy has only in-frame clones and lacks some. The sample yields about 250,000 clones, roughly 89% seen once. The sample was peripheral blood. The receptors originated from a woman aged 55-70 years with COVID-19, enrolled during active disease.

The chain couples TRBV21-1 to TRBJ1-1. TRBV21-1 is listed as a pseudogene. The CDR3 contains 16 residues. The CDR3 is CASSKGERGWNTEAFF. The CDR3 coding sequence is TGTGCCAGCAGCAAAGGGGAGCGGGGGTGGAACACTGAAGCTTTCTTT.

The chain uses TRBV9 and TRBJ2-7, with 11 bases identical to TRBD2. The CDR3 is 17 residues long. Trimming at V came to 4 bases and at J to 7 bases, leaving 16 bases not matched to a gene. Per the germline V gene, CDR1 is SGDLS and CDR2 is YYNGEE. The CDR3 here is CASSRSPASGGQAEQYF. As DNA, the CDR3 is TGTGCCAGCAGCAGAAGCCCGGCTAGCGGGGGGCAAGCGGAGCAGTACTTC. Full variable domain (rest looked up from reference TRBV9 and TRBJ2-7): DSGVTQTPKHLITATGQRVTLRCSPRSGDLSVYWYQQSLDQGLQFLIQYYNGEERAKGNILERFSAQQFPDLHSELNLSSLELGDSALYFCASSRSPASGGQAEQYFGPGTRLTVT.

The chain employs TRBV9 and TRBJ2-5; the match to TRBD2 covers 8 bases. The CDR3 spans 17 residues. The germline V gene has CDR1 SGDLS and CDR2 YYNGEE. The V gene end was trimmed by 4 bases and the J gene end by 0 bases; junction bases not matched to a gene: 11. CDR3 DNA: TGTGCCAGCAGCCCAAAGAGGGGCGGGGGGTACCAAGAGACCCAGTACTTC. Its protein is CASSPKRGGGYQETQYF. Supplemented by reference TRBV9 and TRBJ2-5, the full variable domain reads DSGVTQTPKHLITATGQRVTLRCSPRSGDLSVYWYQQSLDQGLQFLIQYYNGEERAKGNILERFSAQQFPDLHSELNLSSLELGDSALYFCASSPKRGGGYQETQYFGPGTRLLVL.

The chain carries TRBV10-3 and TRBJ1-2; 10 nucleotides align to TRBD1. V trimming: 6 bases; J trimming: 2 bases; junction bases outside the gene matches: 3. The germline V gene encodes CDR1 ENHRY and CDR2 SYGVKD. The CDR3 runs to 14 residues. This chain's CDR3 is CAIRWTGGNYGYTF. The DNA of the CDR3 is TGTGCCATCAGGTGGACAGGGGGGAACTATGGCTACACCTTC.

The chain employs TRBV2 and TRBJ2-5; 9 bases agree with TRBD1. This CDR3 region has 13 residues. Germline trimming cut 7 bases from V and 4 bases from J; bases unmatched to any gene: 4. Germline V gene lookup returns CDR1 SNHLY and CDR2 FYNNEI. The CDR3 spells CASNRGQVETQYF. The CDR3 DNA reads TGTGCCAGCAACAGGGGGCAGGTAGAGACCCAGTACTTC.

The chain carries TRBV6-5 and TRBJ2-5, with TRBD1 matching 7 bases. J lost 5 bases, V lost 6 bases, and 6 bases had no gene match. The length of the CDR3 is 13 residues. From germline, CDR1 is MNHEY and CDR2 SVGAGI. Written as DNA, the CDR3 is TGTGCCAGCAGCTCGACAGGGTTGGAGACCCAGTACTTC. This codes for CASSSTGLETQYF.

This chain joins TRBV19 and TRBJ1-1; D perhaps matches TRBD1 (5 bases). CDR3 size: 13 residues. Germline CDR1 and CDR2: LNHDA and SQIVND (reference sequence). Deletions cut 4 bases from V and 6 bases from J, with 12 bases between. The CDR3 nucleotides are TGTGCCAGTAGTACAGTGGGGGGGGCTGAAGCTTTCTTT. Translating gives CASSTVGGAEAFF. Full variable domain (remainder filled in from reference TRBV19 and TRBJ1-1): DGGITQSPKYLFRKEGQNVTLSCEQNLNHDAMYWYRQDPGQGLRLIYYSQIVNDFQKGDIAEGYSVSREKKESFPLTVTSAQKNPTAFYLCASSTVGGAEAFFGQGTRLTVV.

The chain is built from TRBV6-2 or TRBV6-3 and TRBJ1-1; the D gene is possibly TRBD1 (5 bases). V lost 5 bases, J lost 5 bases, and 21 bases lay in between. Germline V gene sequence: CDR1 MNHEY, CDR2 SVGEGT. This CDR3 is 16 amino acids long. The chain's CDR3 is CASSIGGALWWTEAFF. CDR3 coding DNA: TGTGCCAGCAGTATTGGAGGGGCCCTCTGGTGGACTGAAGCTTTCTTT.

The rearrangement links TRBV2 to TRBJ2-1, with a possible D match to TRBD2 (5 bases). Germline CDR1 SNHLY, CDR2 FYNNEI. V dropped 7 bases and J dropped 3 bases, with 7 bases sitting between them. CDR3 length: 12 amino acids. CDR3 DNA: TGTGCCAGCACTGGACTCTACAATGAGCAGTTCTTC. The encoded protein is CASTGLYNEQFF.

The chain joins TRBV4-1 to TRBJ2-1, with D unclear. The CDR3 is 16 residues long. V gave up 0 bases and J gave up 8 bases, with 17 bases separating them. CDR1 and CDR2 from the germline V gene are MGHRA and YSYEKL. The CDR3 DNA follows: TGCGCCAGCAGCCAAGAAACCCCAGAGGTATACGATGAGCAGTTCTTC. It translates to CASSQETPEVYDEQFF.

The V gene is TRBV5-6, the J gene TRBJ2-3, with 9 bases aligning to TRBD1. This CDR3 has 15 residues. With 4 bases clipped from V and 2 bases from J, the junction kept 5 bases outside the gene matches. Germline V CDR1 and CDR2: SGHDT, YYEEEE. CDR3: CASSTGQGSTDTQYF. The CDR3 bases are TGTGCCAGCAGCACGGGACAGGGCTCCACAGATACGCAGTATTTT.

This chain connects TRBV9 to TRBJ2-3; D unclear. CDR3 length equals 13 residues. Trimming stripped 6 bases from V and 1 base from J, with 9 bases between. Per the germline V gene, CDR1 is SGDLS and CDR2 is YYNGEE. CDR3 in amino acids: CASTGSGTDTQYF. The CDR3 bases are TGTGCCAGCACCGGTTCGGGCACAGATACGCAGTATTTT.

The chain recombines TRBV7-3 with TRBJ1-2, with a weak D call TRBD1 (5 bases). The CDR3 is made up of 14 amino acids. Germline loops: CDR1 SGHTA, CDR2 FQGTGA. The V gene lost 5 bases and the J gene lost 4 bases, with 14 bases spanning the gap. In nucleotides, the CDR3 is TGTGCCAGCAGCCCCGGGGGGGTCATCTATGGCTACACCTTC. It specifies CASSPGGVIYGYTF.

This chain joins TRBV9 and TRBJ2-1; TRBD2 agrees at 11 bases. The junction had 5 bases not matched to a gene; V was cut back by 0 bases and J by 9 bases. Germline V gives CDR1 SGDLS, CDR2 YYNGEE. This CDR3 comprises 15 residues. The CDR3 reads CASSVGTSGGSEQFF. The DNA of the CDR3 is TGTGCCAGCAGCGTAGGTACTAGCGGGGGTTCTGAGCAGTTCTTC.

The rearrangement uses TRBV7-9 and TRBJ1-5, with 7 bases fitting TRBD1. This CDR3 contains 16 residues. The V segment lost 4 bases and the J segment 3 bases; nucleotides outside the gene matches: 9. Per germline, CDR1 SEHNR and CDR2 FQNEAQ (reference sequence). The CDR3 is CASSSSVRGNNQPQHF. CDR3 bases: TGTGCCAGCAGCTCATCGGTCAGGGGGAACAATCAGCCCCAGCATTTT.

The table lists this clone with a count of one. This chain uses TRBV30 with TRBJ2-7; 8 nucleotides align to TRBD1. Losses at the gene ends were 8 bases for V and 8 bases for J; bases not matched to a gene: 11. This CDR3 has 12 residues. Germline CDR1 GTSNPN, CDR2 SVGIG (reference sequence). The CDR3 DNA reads TGTGCCGGGCAGACAGGGGTTCAAAAGCAGTACTTC. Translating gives CAGQTGVQKQYF. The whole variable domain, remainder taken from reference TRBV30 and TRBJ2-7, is SQTIHQWPATLVQPVGSPLSLECTVEGTSNPNLYWYRQAAGRGLQLLFYSVGIGQISSEVPQNLSASRPQDRQFILSSKKLLLSDSGFYLCAGQTGVQKQYFGPGTRLTVT.

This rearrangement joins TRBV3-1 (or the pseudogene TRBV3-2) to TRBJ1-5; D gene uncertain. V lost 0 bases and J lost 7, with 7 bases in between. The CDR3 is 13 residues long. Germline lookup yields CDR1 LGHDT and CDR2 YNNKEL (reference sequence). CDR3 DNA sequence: TGTGCCAGCAGCCAAGATATCGGGCAGCCCCAGCATTTT. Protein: CASSQDIGQPQHF.

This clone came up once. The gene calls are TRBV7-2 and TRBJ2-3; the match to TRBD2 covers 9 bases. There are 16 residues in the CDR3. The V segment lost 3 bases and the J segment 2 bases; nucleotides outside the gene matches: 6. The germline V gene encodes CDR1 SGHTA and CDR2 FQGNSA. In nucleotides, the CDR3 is TGTGCCAGCAGCTTTGGCGGGGGGGCTCACACAGATACGCAGTATTTT. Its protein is CASSFGGGAHTDTQYF.

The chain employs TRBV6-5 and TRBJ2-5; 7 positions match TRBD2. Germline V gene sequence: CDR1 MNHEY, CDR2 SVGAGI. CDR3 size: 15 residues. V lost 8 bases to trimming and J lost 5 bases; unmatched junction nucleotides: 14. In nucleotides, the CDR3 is TGTGCCAGCCGCGTGGGGGGGATTTCTAAGGAGACCCAGTACTTC. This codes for CASRVGGISKETQYF.

The CDR3 DNA reads as TGCGCCAGCAGCTTGGTATCGGGGGACGCCGCAGATACGCAGTATTTT. This codes for CASSLVSGDAADTQYF. The chain carries TRBV5-1 and TRBJ2-3; tentative D call: TRBD2 (6 bases). The CDR3 loop spans 16 amino acids. The V gene lost 0 bases and the J gene lost 4 bases, with 15 bases spanning the gap. Germline CDR1 reads SGHRS; CDR2 reads YFSETQ.

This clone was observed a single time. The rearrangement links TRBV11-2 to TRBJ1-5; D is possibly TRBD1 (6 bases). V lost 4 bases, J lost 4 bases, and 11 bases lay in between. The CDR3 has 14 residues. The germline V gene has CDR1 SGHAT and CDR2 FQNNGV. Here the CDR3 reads CASSSTGINQPQHF. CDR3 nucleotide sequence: TGTGCCAGCAGCTCAACAGGGATTAATCAGCCCCAGCATTTT. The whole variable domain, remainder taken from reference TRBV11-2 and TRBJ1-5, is EAGVAQSPRYKIIEKRQSVAFWCNPISGHATLYWYQQILGQGPKLLIQFQNNGVVDDSQLPKDRFSAERLKGVDSTLKIQPAKLEDSAVYLCASSSTGINQPQHFGDGTRLSIL.

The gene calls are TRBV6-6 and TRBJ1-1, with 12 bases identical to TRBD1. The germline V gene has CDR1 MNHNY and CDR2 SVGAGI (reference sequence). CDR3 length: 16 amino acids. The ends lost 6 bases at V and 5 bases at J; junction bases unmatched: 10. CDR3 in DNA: TGTGCCAGCAGAACAGGGACAGGGGGCGCAGAGACTGAAGCTTTCTTT. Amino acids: CASRTGTGGAETEAFF.

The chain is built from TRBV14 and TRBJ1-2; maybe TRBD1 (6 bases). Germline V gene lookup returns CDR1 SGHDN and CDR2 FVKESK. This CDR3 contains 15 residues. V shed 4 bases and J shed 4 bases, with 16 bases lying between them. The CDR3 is CASSPGTLTFYGYTF. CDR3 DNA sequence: TGTGCCAGCAGCCCCGGGACATTGACCTTCTATGGCTACACCTTC.

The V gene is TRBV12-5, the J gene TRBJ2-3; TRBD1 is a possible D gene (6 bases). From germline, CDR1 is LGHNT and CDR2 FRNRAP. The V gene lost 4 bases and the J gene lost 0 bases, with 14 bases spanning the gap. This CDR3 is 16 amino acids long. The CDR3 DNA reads TGTGCTAGTGGTTCGCCCAGGGGATCTAGCACAGATACGCAGTATTTT. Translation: CASGSPRGSSTDTQYF.

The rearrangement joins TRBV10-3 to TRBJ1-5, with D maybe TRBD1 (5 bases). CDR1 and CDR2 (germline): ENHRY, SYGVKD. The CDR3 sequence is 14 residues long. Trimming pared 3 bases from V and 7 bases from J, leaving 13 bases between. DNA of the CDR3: TGTGCCATCAGTGATTCAGGGTCTAACCAGCCCCAGCATTTT. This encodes CAISDSGSNQPQHF.

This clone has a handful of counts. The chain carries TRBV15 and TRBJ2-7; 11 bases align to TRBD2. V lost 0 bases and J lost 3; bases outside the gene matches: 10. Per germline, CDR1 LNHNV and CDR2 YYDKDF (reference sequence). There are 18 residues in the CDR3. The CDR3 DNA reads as TGTGCCACCAGCAGAGATTCCCACCGACTAGCGGGGAACTACGAGCAGTACTTC. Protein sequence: CATSRDSHRLAGNYEQYF.

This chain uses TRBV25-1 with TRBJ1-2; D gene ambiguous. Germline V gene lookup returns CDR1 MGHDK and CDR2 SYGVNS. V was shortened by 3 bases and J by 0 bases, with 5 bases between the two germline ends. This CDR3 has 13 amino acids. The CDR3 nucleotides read TGTGCCAGCAGTGATACACCTAACTATGGCTACACCTTC. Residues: CASSDTPNYGYTF.

This CDR3 reads CASSYSRDYPSTITQYF. The DNA of the CDR3 is TGTGCCAGCAGTTACTCTCGGGACTACCCATCCACCATCACGCAGTATTTT. This chain connects TRBV6-2 or TRBV6-3 to TRBJ2-3; 7 nucleotides match TRBD2. The CDR3 is made up of 17 amino acids. The germline CDR1 and CDR2 sequences are MNHEY and SVGEGT. J lost 9 bases, V lost 0 bases, and 15 bases had no gene match.

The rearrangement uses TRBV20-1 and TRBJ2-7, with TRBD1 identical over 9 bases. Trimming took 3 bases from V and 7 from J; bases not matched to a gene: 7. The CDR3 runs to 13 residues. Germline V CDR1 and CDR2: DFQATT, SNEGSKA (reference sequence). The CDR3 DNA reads TGCAGTGCTAGTCGGACAGGGGTGAGGGAGCAGTACTTC. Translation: CSASRTGVREQYF.

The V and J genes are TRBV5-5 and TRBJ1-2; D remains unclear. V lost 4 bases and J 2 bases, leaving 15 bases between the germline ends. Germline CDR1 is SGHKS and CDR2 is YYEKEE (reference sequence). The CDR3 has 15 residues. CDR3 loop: CASSPWAGMNYGYTF. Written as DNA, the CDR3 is TGTGCCAGCAGCCCTTGGGCGGGTATGAACTATGGCTACACCTTC.